This TCR beta chain was observed in a study of cytotoxic CD8 clonotypes in ibrutinib-treated CLL. Study observations and caveats: Sampling of sustained-remission and progressing patients occurred at differing times. Before falling back toward baseline at progression, clonality had risen at the time of ibrutinib response.

CDR1 and CDR2 from the germline V gene are SQVTM and ANQGSEA. The CDR3 has 15 residues. V lost 6 bases, J lost 6 bases, and 13 bases stayed unmatched. With regard to this clone: Its matching antigen is unknown.

Researchers set a sequencing depth target of 1 in 200,000 to 1 in 1 million T cells. Using immunoSEQ multiplex PCR, the repertoire was profiled, and TCRdb retains in-frame clones only, with some absent. The sample contains roughly 250,000 clones, under 80% of which appear only once. This clonotype was obtained from a human donor with chronic lymphocytic leukemia. Specimen: PBMCs, collected after 24 months of ibrutinib treatment. The chain links TRBV29-1 to TRBJ1-1; 10 nucleotides agree with TRBD1. CDR3 in DNA: TGCAGCGTCATAACCGGTGGACAGGGGGTTTCTGAAGCTTTCTTT. Protein: CSVITGGQGVSEAFF.